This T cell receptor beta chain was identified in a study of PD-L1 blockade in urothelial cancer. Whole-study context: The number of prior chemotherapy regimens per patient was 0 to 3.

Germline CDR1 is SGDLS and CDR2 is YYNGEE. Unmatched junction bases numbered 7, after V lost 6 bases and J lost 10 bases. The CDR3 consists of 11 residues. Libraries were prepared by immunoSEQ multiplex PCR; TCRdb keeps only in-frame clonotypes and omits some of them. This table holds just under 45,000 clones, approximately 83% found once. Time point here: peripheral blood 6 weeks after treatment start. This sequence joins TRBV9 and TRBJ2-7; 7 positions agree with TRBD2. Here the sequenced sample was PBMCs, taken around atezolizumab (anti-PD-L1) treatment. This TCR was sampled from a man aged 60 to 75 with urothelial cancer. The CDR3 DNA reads TGTGCCAGCACCCTAGCGGAGGCCCAGTACTTC. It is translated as CASTLAEAQYF.